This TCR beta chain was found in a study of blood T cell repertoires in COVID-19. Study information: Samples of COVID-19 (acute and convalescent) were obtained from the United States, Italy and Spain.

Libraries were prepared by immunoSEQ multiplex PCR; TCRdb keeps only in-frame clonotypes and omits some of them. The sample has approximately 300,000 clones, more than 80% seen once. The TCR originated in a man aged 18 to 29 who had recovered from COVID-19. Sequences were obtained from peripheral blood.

CDR3 residues: CASSLGLAGENEQFF. The DNA for the CDR3 is TGTGCCAGCAGCCTGGGACTAGCGGGGGAAAATGAGCAGTTCTTC. This chain uses TRBV5-4 with TRBJ2-1; TRBD2 aligns across 14 bases. The CDR3 contains 15 residues. Looked up from germline, CDR1 is SGHNT and CDR2 is YYREEE (reference sequence). V lost 4 bases, J lost 7 bases, and 4 bases stayed unmatched.